The present TCR beta chain was sequenced within a study of human T cells and chemical hapten exposure. The CDR3 runs 15 residues. V trimming: 8 bases; J trimming: 4 bases; junction bases outside the gene matches: 7. Germline lookup yields CDR1 MNHEY and CDR2 SVGEGT. Time point given: patch test 3, about 24 weeks after DPC sensitization. Documented treatment: therapeutic diphenylcyclopropenone sensitization with weekly scalp DPC. Overall study findings and caveats: Given that the donors had alopecia, their immune response may differ from that seen in healthy people. Expanded TCR counts at PT1 went up together with patch test score, a positive correlation.

Single cDNA molecules in the library carried unique molecular identifiers attached during preparation. TCRdb ran MiXCR on the RACE reads and lists one entry per CDR3 protein. Seen here are some 90,000 distinct CDR3 sequences, roughly 11% observed once, and the top ten hold around 1%. To note about this clonotype: No antigen is known for it.

The J gene is TRBJ2-1, the V gene TRBV6-2 or TRBV6-3, with TRBD2 identical over 11 bases. The TCR was taken from a woman aged 25 to 39 with alopecia areata. Some clones in this sample may be carry-over from other donors' samples. Specimen: whole blood, collected in connection with sensitization to the hapten diphenylcyclopropenone (DPC). The CDR3 loop reads CASSSGLAVYNEQFF. The CDR3 DNA reads as TGTGCCAGCTCCTCGGGACTAGCGGTTTACAATGAGCAGTTCTTC.